One T cell receptor (beta chain) is described in this entry. The antigen is not known. The data derive from a study of T cells in Graves' hyperthyroidism and ophthalmopathy. Germline assignment: CDR1 SGHTA and CDR2 FQGNSA. J lost 8 bases, V lost 4 bases, and 13 bases had no gene match. The CDR3 has 17 residues. Broader study findings: Classification by a 13 V-J model distinguished ophthalmopathy from stable hyperthyroidism. Ophthalmopathy got predicted by the model a median 6.5 months before its onset.

Amplified regions were TCR beta CDR3 sequences from RNA transcripts. The HTBI primer set served for first-round RT-PCR of the TCR CDR3. TCRdb used MiXCR to reprocess the multiplex PCR reads, holding one entry per CDR3 protein. The sample holds some 760,000 distinct CDR3 sequences; about 15% are singletons and the top ten take 10% to 13%. This chain connects TRBV7-2 to TRBJ2-3; 12 bases match TRBD2. The sample comprised blood. This TCR was sampled from a young woman with Graves' hyperthyroidism. The CDR3 nucleotides read TGTGCCAGCAGCTACTCAGGGGCTAGCGGGGGGGCCGGTACGCAGTATTTT. It encodes CASSYSGASGGAGTQYF.